The next 22 T cell receptor beta chains were all read from a single sample in a study of blood T cell repertoires in COVID-19. TCRdb's table, derived via immunoSEQ multiplex PCR, lists solely in-frame clones and lacks some. The profile shows about 260,000 clones, 86% of them singletons. Material for sequencing was PBMCs or T cells enriched from blood (not recorded which). Every receptor here comes from a woman in her forties or fifties who had recovered from COVID-19.

This sequence joins TRBV27 and TRBJ1-1, with 8 bases identical to TRBD1. Unmatched junction bases numbered 8, after V lost 4 bases and J lost 4 bases. The CDR3 sequence is 15 residues long. Germline V gene sequence: CDR1 MNHEY, CDR2 SMNVEV (reference sequence). The DNA for the CDR3 is TGTGCCAGCAGTTACAAGGTTACAGGGGGCACTGAAGCTTTCTTT. It codes for CASSYKVTGGTEAFF.

The rearrangement links TRBV7-2 to TRBJ1-6; tentatively, D is TRBD1 (5 bases). The V end lost 4 bases, the J end lost 6 bases, and 13 bases lay between the germline ends. This CDR3 comprises 15 residues. Germline V gives CDR1 SGHTA, CDR2 FQGNSA. CDR3 bases: TGTGCCAGCAGCTCATACCCGGGGGGTAATTCACCCCTCCACTTT. It encodes CASSSYPGGNSPLHF. The full variable domain, completed using reference TRBV7-2 and TRBJ1-6, is GAGVSQSPSNKVTEKGKDVELRCDPISGHTALYWYRQSLGQGLEFLIYFQGNSAPDKSGLPSDRFSAERTGGSVSTLTIQRTQQEDSAVYLCASSSYPGGNSPLHFGNGTRLTVT.

The chain joins TRBV2 to TRBJ1-2; 7 nucleotides match TRBD1. With 6 bases clipped from V and 0 bases from J, the junction kept 7 bases outside the gene matches. The length of the CDR3 is 15 residues. Germline V gene sequence: CDR1 SNHLY, CDR2 FYNNEI. CDR3 DNA: TGTGCCAGCAGAGCCGGGACAGTTCCTAACTATGGCTACACCTTC. It is translated as CASRAGTVPNYGYTF.

The rearrangement uses TRBV3-1 (or the pseudogene TRBV3-2) and TRBJ1-1, with D hard to call. Trimming took 8 bases from V and 5 from J, leaving 12 bases between them. The germline CDR1 and CDR2 sequences are LGHDT and YNNKEL (reference sequence). The CDR3 has 12 amino acids. In DNA form, the CDR3 reads TGTGCCAGCCGTTGGGCGAGAACTGAAGCTTTCTTT. This gives the protein CASRWARTEAFF.

The chain links TRBV7-2 to TRBJ2-7; D possibly corresponds to TRBD2 (6 bases). The V end was cut by 2 bases, the J end by 2 bases, with 16 bases between. This CDR3 comprises 16 residues. The germline CDR1 and CDR2 sequences are SGHTA and FQGNSA. In DNA, the CDR3 is TGTGCCAGCAGCTTAATGTATGGGACTGGAACCTACGAGCAGTACTTC. This codes for CASSLMYGTGTYEQYF.

V usage is TRBV19 and J usage is TRBJ1-3; D is ambiguous. V was pared by 3 bases and J by 2 bases, with 5 bases between. The V gene's germline CDR1 is LNHDA and CDR2 SQIVND (reference sequence). This CDR3 region has 13 residues. This chain's CDR3 is CASSIGAGNTIYF. As DNA, the CDR3 is TGTGCCAGTAGTATCGGGGCTGGAAACACCATATATTTT.

The chain carries TRBV7-2 and TRBJ1-2; D ambiguous. Trimming stripped 5 bases from V and 10 bases from J, with 14 bases between. This CDR3 contains 12 residues. Germline CDR1 reads SGHTA; CDR2 reads FQGNSA. CDR3 sequence: CASSPVYEDYTF. DNA for the CDR3: TGTGCCAGCAGCCCGGTATACGAAGACTACACCTTC.

The V and J genes are TRBV24-1 and TRBJ2-2; weak D call: TRBD1 (5 bases). Between the trimmed V and J ends, which lost 4 bases and 3 bases, there was a span of 14 bases. Germline CDR1 and CDR2: KGHDR and SFDVKD. The CDR3 is made up of 16 amino acids. CDR3 in amino acids: CATSESGKSDTGELFF. DNA of the CDR3: TGTGCCACCAGTGAGTCAGGGAAATCTGACACCGGGGAGCTGTTTTTT.

The chain joins TRBV25-1 to TRBJ2-7, with 10 bases that match TRBD2. The CDR3 consists of 15 residues. CDR1 and CDR2 (germline): MGHDK, SYGVNS. The junction had 8 bases not matched to a gene; V was cut back by 4 bases and J by 5 bases. The CDR3 spells CASSVLAGAENEQYF. The DNA for the CDR3 is TGTGCCAGCAGTGTCCTAGCGGGAGCTGAGAACGAGCAGTACTTC.

This clone occurred once. The J gene is TRBJ2-2, the V gene TRBV5-1, with a weak D call TRBD1 (6 bases). The V end lost 2 bases, the J end lost 0 bases, and 8 bases lay between the germline ends. Germline CDR1 SGHRS, CDR2 YFSETQ. This CDR3 has 15 amino acids. CDR3 DNA sequence: TGCGCCAGCAGCTTAGGGGGAGCGAACACCGGGGAGCTGTTTTTT. This gives the protein CASSLGGANTGELFF.

The chain has TRBV11-3 and TRBJ1-6; 9 nucleotides match TRBD1. Germline assignment: CDR1 SGHNT and CDR2 YENEEA. The V gene end was trimmed by 5 bases and the J gene end by 9 bases; junction bases not matched to a gene: 8. This CDR3 region has 15 residues. The CDR3, as DNA: TGTGCCAGCAGCCGGAGACCGGGACAGGGTTCACCCCTCCACTTT. Encoded protein: CASSRRPGQGSPLHF.

The V gene is TRBV5-1, the J gene TRBJ2-5; TRBD1 matches 8 bases. V was clipped by 2 bases and J by 1 base; unmatched bases: 1. The CDR3 spans 14 residues. The germline V gene has CDR1 SGHRS and CDR2 YFSETQ. The CDR3 loop is CASSFTGGQETQYF. CDR3 nucleotides: TGCGCCAGCAGCTTTACAGGGGGCCAAGAGACCCAGTACTTC. The full variable domain, completed using reference TRBV5-1 and TRBJ2-5, is KAGVTQTPRYLIKTRGQQVTLSCSPISGHRSVSWYQQTPGQGLQFLFEYFSETQRNKGNFPGRFSGRQFSNSRSEMNVSTLELGDSALYLCASSFTGGQETQYFGPGTRLLVL.

This rearrangement joins TRBV4-1 to TRBJ2-5; D remains unclear. CDR1 and CDR2 from the germline V gene are MGHRA and YSYEKL. This CDR3 spans 15 amino acids. V shed 0 bases and J shed 0 bases, with 8 bases lying between them. CDR3 DNA sequence: TGCGCCAGCAGCCAAGAGCGGCGGAACCAAGAGACCCAGTACTTC. It yields the protein CASSQERRNQETQYF.

The chain links TRBV28 to TRBJ2-5; TRBD2 matches at 9 bases. Germline assignment: CDR1 MDHEN and CDR2 SYDVKM. The V segment lost 8 bases and the J segment 7 bases; nucleotides outside the gene matches: 14. The CDR3 consists of 15 residues. CDR3 residues: CASGGLLAGVATQYF. The CDR3 DNA reads as TGTGCCAGCGGTGGGCTCTTAGCGGGAGTTGCGACCCAGTACTTC.

The chain combines TRBV11-3 with TRBJ2-5, with TRBD2 identical over 11 bases. The CDR3 is 19 amino acids. In germline, CDR1 is SGHNT, CDR2 YENEEA. Trimming took 0 bases from V and 0 from J; bases not matched to a gene: 9. The CDR3, as DNA: TGTGCCAGCAGCTTAGAAGGAGGCCTAGCGGGGGGCTACCAAGAGACCCAGTACTTC. As protein: CASSLEGGLAGGYQETQYF.

The genes are TRBV7-3 and TRBJ2-7; 10 bases agree with TRBD2. This CDR3 region has 15 residues. Germline trimming cut 5 bases from V and 2 bases from J; bases unmatched to any gene: 6. CDR1 SGHTA and CDR2 FQGTGA come from the germline V gene. As DNA, the CDR3 is TGTGCCAGCAGCCCAAGAGCGGGGGGGCCCTACGAGCAGTACTTC. Translating it yields CASSPRAGGPYEQYF. Combining the CDR3 with reference TRBV7-3 and TRBJ2-7 gives the whole variable domain GAGVSQTPSNKVTEKGKYVELRCDPISGHTALYWYRQSLGQGPEFLIYFQGTGAADDSGLPNDRFFAVRPEGSVSTLKIQRTERGDSAVYLCASSPRAGGPYEQYFGPGTRLTVT.

The chain joins TRBV5-5 to TRBJ1-5; D may be TRBD1 (6 bases). Trimming removed 6 bases at V and 6 bases at J, with 16 bases between. The CDR3 is 14 amino acids. Looked up from germline, CDR1 is SGHKS and CDR2 is YYEKEE (reference sequence). For the CDR3, the DNA is TGTGCCAGCACCCTGATAGGGGGAAGTCAGCCCCAGCATTTT. Encoded protein: CASTLIGGSQPQHF.

This chain links TRBV2 with TRBJ2-5, with 11 positions matching TRBD2. Germline CDR1 is SNHLY and CDR2 is FYNNEI. With V trimmed by 4 bases and J by 13 bases, 8 bases remained unmatched. This CDR3 spans 13 amino acids. CDR3 amino acids: CASSVRLAGIRYF. The CDR3 DNA follows: TGTGCCAGCAGTGTCCGACTAGCGGGAATTCGGTACTTC.

This rearrangement joins TRBV4-1 to TRBJ1-6; the D gene is possibly TRBD1 (5 bases). Germline lookup yields CDR1 MGHRA and CDR2 YSYEKL. Trimming removed 3 bases from V and 1 base from J, with 10 bases in between. CDR3 length equals 16 residues. The CDR3 loop reads CASSHPRGSYNSPLHF. The CDR3 bases are TGCGCCAGCAGCCACCCTCGGGGGTCCTATAATTCACCCCTCCACTTT.

The rearrangement links TRBV6-2 or TRBV6-3 to TRBJ2-3; the D is unclear. V lost 10 bases to trimming and J lost 3 bases, with 14 bases between them. Germline loops: CDR1 MNHEY, CDR2 SVGEGT. The CDR3 contains 13 residues. CDR3 coding DNA: TGTGCCATCAGCTATCTCTATACAGATACGCAGTATTTT. Its translation is CAISYLYTDTQYF.

This chain uses TRBV2 with TRBJ1-1; D not certain. CDR1 SNHLY and CDR2 FYNNEI come from the germline V gene. This CDR3 is 14 amino acids long. V was clipped by 4 bases and J by 1 base, with 10 bases between them. DNA for the CDR3: TGTGCCAGCAGTGTCCTTACAAAGAACACTGAAGCTTTCTTT. Protein sequence: CASSVLTKNTEAFF.

V usage is TRBV11-1 and J usage is TRBJ1-2; D call uncertain. The germline gives CDR1 SGHAT, CDR2 FQDESV (reference sequence). The CDR3 is made up of 12 amino acids. Trimming removed 5 bases from V and 6 bases from J, with 10 bases in between. CDR3 amino acids: CASSDGEDGYTF. The CDR3, as DNA: TGTGCCAGCAGCGACGGGGAGGATGGCTACACCTTC.